This T cell receptor (beta chain) emerged from a study of cytomegalovirus exposure and HLA in healthy donors. Study in general: Among several hundred genotyped donors, around 82% fell in the Caucasian-associated ancestry cluster.

13 Jbeta primers and 60 Vbeta primers were used for the PCR. Generated by immunoSEQ multiplex PCR, the TCRdb table keeps only in-frame clones and is missing some. The sample contains about 110,000 clones, 65% to 85% of which appear only once. The sequence came from a woman between 18 and 30 years old in good health and CMV-seronegative. The sample comprised PBMCs.

The chain's CDR3 is CASQTVILDGYTF. As DNA, the CDR3 is TGTGCCAGTCAAACAGTAATTTTGGATGGCTACACCTTC. The chain recombines TRBV7-2 with TRBJ1-2; D is unresolved. CDR1 and CDR2 from the germline V gene are SGHTA and FQGNSA. The germline V and J ends were trimmed by 9 bases and 6 bases, with 17 bases remaining between them. This CDR3 is built from 13 residues.